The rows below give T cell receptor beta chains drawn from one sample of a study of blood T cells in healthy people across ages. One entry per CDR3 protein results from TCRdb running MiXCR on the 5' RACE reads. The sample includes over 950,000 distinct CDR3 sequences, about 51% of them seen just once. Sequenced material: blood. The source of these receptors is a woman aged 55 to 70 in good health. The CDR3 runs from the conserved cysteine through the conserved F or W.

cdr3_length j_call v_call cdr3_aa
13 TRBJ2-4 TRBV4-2 CASSQEGQGPWYF
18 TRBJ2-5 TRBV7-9 CASSLGLAGGSWDETQYF
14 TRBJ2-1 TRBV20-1 CSASTLTDYNEQFF
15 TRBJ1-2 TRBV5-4 CASSLGPAGTPGYTF
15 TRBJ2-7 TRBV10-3 CAIKAAGAQIYEQYF
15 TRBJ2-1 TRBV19 CASSDFSGSSDEQFF
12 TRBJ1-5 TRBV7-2 CASRPANQPQHF
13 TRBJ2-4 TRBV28 CARYRCTKNIQYF
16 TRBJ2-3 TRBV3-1 CASSRRTSGFTDTQCF
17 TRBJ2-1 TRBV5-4 CASSFGGMTSGQQEQFF
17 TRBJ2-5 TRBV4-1 CASSQVSVAEILYGQYF
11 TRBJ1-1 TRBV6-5 CATTGAREAFF
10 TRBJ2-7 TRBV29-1 CSAGGSEQYF
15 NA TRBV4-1 CASSQESGRGETQYF
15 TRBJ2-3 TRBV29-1 CSLRTSTGATDTQYF
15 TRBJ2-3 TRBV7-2 CASSLGSGTTDTQYF
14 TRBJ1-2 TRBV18 CASSPGRGEGGYTF
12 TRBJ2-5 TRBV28 CASSLSRVEQYF
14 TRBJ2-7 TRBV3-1 CASSQDLRWYEQYF
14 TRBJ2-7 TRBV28 CASSNSGSPYEQYF
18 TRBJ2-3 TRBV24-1 CATSDPGTSGRLTDTQYF
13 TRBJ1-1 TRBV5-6 CASSPGLGLEAFF
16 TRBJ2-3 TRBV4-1 CASSPAGGKGGDTQYF
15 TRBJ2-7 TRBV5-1 CASSLGGTEAYEQYF
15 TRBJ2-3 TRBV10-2 CASGASDTSTDTQYF
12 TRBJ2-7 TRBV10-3 CAIRGPSYEQYF
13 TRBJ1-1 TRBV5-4 CASSLGRYTEAFF
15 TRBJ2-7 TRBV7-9 CASSLAGAGGHEQYF
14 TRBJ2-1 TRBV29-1 CSVEGGLGDNEQFF
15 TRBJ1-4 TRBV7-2 CASSATGTSNEKLFF
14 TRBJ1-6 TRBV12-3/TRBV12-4 CASSRTGQNSPLHF
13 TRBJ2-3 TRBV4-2 CASSQFHADTQYF
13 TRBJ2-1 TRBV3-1 CASSQESVDEQFF
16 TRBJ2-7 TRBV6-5 CASSSVRGLSSYEQYF
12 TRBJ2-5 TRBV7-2 CASSHKGETQYF
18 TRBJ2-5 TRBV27 CASTCRGGNRLYQETQYF
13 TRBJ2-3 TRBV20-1 CSARARATDTQYF
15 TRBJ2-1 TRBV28 CASRDEGLKGYEQFF
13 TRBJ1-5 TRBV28 CASRPGQGLPQHF
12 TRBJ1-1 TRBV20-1 CSVRLRGLEAFF